A single sample gave rise to the 25 T cell receptor beta chains below, sequenced in a study of cytomegalovirus exposure and HLA in healthy donors. The PCR ran on 60 Vbeta and 13 Jbeta primers. Profiled with immunoSEQ multiplex PCR; TCRdb holds only in-frame clones, not every one. The sample lists over 150,000 clones, roughly 80% occurring once. Source material: PBMCs. The receptors originated from a woman aged 25-40 years in good health and CMV-seronegative.

The chain's CDR3 is CAWSPGHTEAFF. CDR3 coding DNA: TGTGCCTGGAGTCCAGGGCACACTGAAGCTTTCTTT. This chain joins TRBV30 and TRBJ1-1, with TRBD1 as a possible D gene (5 bases). V lost 2 bases to trimming and J lost 3 bases, with 7 bases between them. CDR1 and CDR2 (germline): GTSNPN, SVGIG (reference sequence). There are 12 residues in the CDR3.

This clone was seen just once. The V gene is TRBV9, the J gene TRBJ2-3, with 9 bases fitting TRBD2. V trimming: 4 bases; J trimming: 5 bases; junction bases outside the gene matches: 14. The CDR3 length is 17 residues. Germline V CDR1 and CDR2: SGDLS, YYNGEE. In nucleotides, the CDR3 is TGTGCCAGCAGCCCAGTGATTAGCGGGAGTCCCTTAGATACGCAGTATTTT. Its protein is CASSPVISGSPLDTQYF.

In the case of this clone: Germline and junction disagree at one end, which may indicate a read error. V gene TRBV30 combines with J gene TRBJ1-2; D is possibly TRBD1 (5 bases). This CDR3 has 15 residues. Germline CDR1 and CDR2: GTSNPN and SVGIG (reference sequence). The CDR3 region is CAWSSASGFYYGYPF. The CDR3 DNA follows: TGTGCCTGGAGTTCCGCATCAGGGTTTTACTATGGCTACCCCTTC.

The chain links TRBV19 to TRBJ2-1, with D perhaps matching TRBD2 (7 bases). The CDR3 has 15 residues. V lost 5 bases and J 7 bases, leaving 18 bases between the germline ends. Germline CDR1 is LNHDA and CDR2 is SQIVND (reference sequence). Here the CDR3 DNA reads TGTGCCAGTAGTCCGGGGGGCGGGAGAGGGAATGAGCAGTTCTTC. It codes for CASSPGGGRGNEQFF.

CDR3 nucleotide sequence: TGTGCCAGCAGTTTCTATAGCGGGAACACCGGGGAGCTGTTTTTT. It specifies CASSFYSGNTGELFF. J is TRBJ2-2 and V is TRBV27; D might be TRBD2 (6 bases). This CDR3 has 15 residues. Per germline, CDR1 MNHEY and CDR2 SMNVEV (reference sequence). V lost 3 bases and J 1 base, leaving 9 bases between the germline ends.

This clone appeared a few times. The gene calls are TRBV7-8 and TRBJ1-5, with TRBD1 matching 10 bases. J lost 2 bases, V lost 5 bases, and 9 bases had no gene match. In germline, CDR1 is SGHVS, CDR2 FQNEAQ. There are 17 residues in the CDR3. CDR3 nucleotides: TGTGCCAGCAGCCACGGGGACAGGGGAAGAGGCAATCAGCCCCAGCATTTT. Protein: CASSHGDRGRGNQPQHF.

V gene TRBV5-1 combines with J gene TRBJ2-1; 12 bases match TRBD2. V gave up 3 bases and J gave up 5 bases; unmatched junction bases: 9. The germline V gene encodes CDR1 SGHRS and CDR2 YFSETQ. This CDR3 is built from 17 residues. The CDR3 bases are TGCGCCAGCAGCTCAGAGTGGACTAGCGGGGACAACAATGAGCAGTTCTTC. Protein product: CASSSEWTSGDNNEQFF.

This chain connects TRBV5-8 to TRBJ2-3; D gene uncertain. Trimming removed 3 bases from V and 0 bases from J, with 11 bases in between. This CDR3 comprises 15 residues. The germline V gene encodes CDR1 SGHTS and CDR2 YDEGEE. The CDR3: CASSSPGPSTDTQYF. In DNA, the CDR3 is TGTGCCAGCAGCTCTCCGGGTCCAAGCACAGATACGCAGTATTTT.

The gene calls are TRBV28 and TRBJ2-7, with 9 bases matching TRBD2. CDR1 and CDR2 from the germline V gene are MDHEN and SYDVKM. The CDR3 runs 14 residues. Trimming cost V 5 bases and J 3 bases; bases outside gene matches: 5. The CDR3 bases are TGTGCCAGCAGTGATAGCGGGAGCTACTACGAGCAGTACTTC. Protein product: CASSDSGSYYEQYF.

The genes are TRBV10-3 and TRBJ2-3, with 12 bases that match TRBD2. The CDR3 is 15 amino acids. From germline, CDR1 is ENHRY and CDR2 SYGVKD. V shed 3 bases and J 5 bases; nucleotides not matched to a gene: 3. The CDR3 is CAISELAGGGDTQYF. The CDR3 DNA is TGTGCCATCAGTGAACTAGCGGGGGGCGGAGATACGCAGTATTTT.

This chain joins TRBV5-1 and TRBJ1-4; D is perhaps TRBD1 (6 bases). The CDR3 runs 14 residues. V was cut by 2 bases and J by 2 bases, with 7 bases left in between. Looked up from germline, CDR1 is SGHRS and CDR2 is YFSETQ. In DNA form, the CDR3 reads TGCGCCAGCAGCTTTCAGGGGACTAATGAAAAACTGTTTTTT. Translated, it gives CASSFQGTNEKLFF.

The CDR3 sequence is CASSEAQEGPTGELFF. The CDR3 DNA follows: TGTGCCAGCAGTGAAGCTCAGGAGGGCCCCACCGGGGAGCTGTTTTTT. V and J are TRBV6-1 and TRBJ2-2; tentative D call: TRBD2 (6 bases). The ends were cut back, 0 bases at V and 4 bases at J, with 12 bases in the middle. This CDR3 spans 16 amino acids. In germline, CDR1 is MNHNS, CDR2 SASEGT.

To note about this clone: An end of the junction differs from the germline gene, which may be a read error. The chain has TRBV7-9 and TRBJ2-7, with TRBD2 identical over 13 bases. The CDR3 runs to 14 residues. Per germline, CDR1 SEHNR and CDR2 FQNEAQ (reference sequence). The CDR3: CSSSLTSGGSEQYF. CDR3 coding DNA: TGTTCCAGCAGCTTGACTAGCGGGGGGAGCGAGCAGTACTTC. Full variable domain (missing parts from reference TRBV7-9 and TRBJ2-7): DTGVSQNPRHKITKRGQNVTFRCDPISEHNRLYWYRQTLGQGPEFLTYFQNEAQLEKSRLLSDRFSAERPKGSFSTLEIQRTEQGDSAMYLCSSSLTSGGSEQYFGPGTRLTVT.

The chain combines TRBV5-4 with TRBJ2-2, with TRBD2 matching over 7 bases. This CDR3 is 16 amino acids long. The junction had 9 bases not matched to a gene; V was cut back by 4 bases and J by 3 bases. In germline, CDR1 is SGHNT, CDR2 YYREEE (reference sequence). The CDR3 here is CASSPPPAGDTGELFF. In DNA form, the CDR3 reads TGTGCCAGCAGCCCCCCCCCGGCGGGGGACACCGGGGAGCTGTTTTTT.

This clone was recorded once. In the same sample, other DNA sequences code for this CDR3. The V call is TRBV6-5, the J call TRBJ1-1; D not certain. CDR1 is MNHEY and CDR2 is SVGAGI in the germline V gene. This CDR3 contains 14 residues. Deletions cut 0 bases from V and 1 base from J, with 6 bases between. As DNA, the CDR3 is TGTGCCAGCAGTTACTCCAGAGGGAACACTGAAGCTTTCTTT. Encoded protein: CASSYSRGNTEAFF.

This clone was recorded a few times. The chain couples TRBV11-1 to TRBJ2-7; TRBD2 matches at 10 bases. The V gene's germline CDR1 is SGHAT and CDR2 FQDESV (reference sequence). This CDR3 comprises 13 residues. J lost 6 bases, V lost 7 bases, and 6 bases had no gene match. The CDR3, as DNA: TGTGCCAGCATGGTAATAGCGGGAGGCGAGCAGTACTTC. Amino acids: CASMVIAGGEQYF. Together with reference TRBV11-1 and TRBJ2-7, the CDR3 gives the full variable domain: EAEVAQSPRYKITEKSQAVAFWCDPISGHATLYWYRQILGQGPELLVQFQDESVVDDSQLPKDRFSAERLKGVDSTLKIQPAELGDSAMYLCASMVIAGGEQYFGPGTRLTVT.

As for this clone: A junction boundary mismatches the germline segment, possibly from a read error. The rearrangement joins TRBV5-1 to TRBJ1-2; D is unresolved. Looked up from germline, CDR1 is SGHRS and CDR2 is YFSETQ. This CDR3 contains 14 residues. CDR3 protein: CASSLVSPNYGYPF. The CDR3 bases are TGCGCCAGCAGCTTGGTCTCCCCAAACTATGGCTACCCCTTC.

The V call is TRBV7-8, the J call TRBJ2-1; 7 nucleotides align to TRBD2. CDR3 length equals 15 residues. CDR1 and CDR2 (germline): SGHVS, FQNEAQ. J gave up 2 bases and V 1 base, and 2 bases lay outside the gene matches. The CDR3 sequence is CASSLGGGTYNEQFF. Written as DNA, the CDR3 is TGTGCCAGCAGCTTAGGGGGGGGAACCTACAATGAGCAGTTCTTC. Using reference TRBV7-8 and TRBJ2-1 for the parts outside the CDR3, the full variable domain is GAGVSQSPRYKVAKRGQDVALRCDPISGHVSLFWYQQALGQGPEFLTYFQNEAQLDKSGLPSDRFFAERPEGSVSTLKIQRTQQEDSAVYLCASSLGGGTYNEQFFGPGTRLTVL.

The V and J genes are TRBV5-6 and TRBJ2-7, with unresolved D. The V gene lost 0 bases and the J gene lost 3 bases, with 13 bases spanning the gap. CDR3 length: 15 amino acids. CDR1 SGHDT and CDR2 YYEEEE come from the germline V gene. The CDR3 coding sequence is TGTGCCAGCAGCTTGGAAGCATTGCCCTTCTACGAGCAGTACTTC. It translates to CASSLEALPFYEQYF.

This clone came up a few times. The gene calls are TRBV30 and TRBJ1-2; 9 bases line up with TRBD1. J gave up 6 bases and V 0 bases, and 14 bases lay outside the gene matches. This CDR3 spans 17 amino acids. Germline V gene lookup returns CDR1 GTSNPN and CDR2 SVGIG (reference sequence). CDR3 in amino acids: CAWSVWRTTGTGNGYTF. The CDR3 nucleotides are TGTGCCTGGAGTGTATGGAGGACGACCGGGACAGGGAATGGCTACACCTTC.

This chain connects TRBV5-1 to TRBJ2-3, with TRBD2 as a possible D gene (5 bases). V was clipped by 3 bases and J by 6 bases, with 11 bases between them. This CDR3 is 13 amino acids long. Germline CDR1 SGHRS, CDR2 YFSETQ. The CDR3 DNA is TGCGCCAGCAGCTATGGAGGTACTGATACGCAGTATTTT. Translation gives CASSYGGTDTQYF.

This clone came up once. This sequence joins TRBV4-1 and TRBJ2-1; 7 positions agree with TRBD1. In germline, CDR1 is MGHRA, CDR2 YSYEKL. The CDR3 runs 17 residues. Trimming at V came to 1 base and at J to 0 bases, leaving 6 bases not matched to a gene. The CDR3 nucleotides read TGCGCCAGCAGCCAAGGGGGCAGGGGGAGCTCCTACAATGAGCAGTTCTTC. Protein: CASSQGGRGSSYNEQFF.

This clone came up a few times. The chain combines TRBV7-6 with TRBJ1-1; D gene ambiguous. The V end was cut by 4 bases, the J end by 0 bases, with 15 bases between. Germline values: CDR1 SGHVS, CDR2 FNYEAQ. The CDR3 consists of 16 residues. CDR3 in DNA: TGTGCCAGCAGCTCCGACACCCTAAGCATGAACACTGAAGCTTTCTTT. Its translation: CASSSDTLSMNTEAFF.

The chain combines TRBV5-1 with TRBJ2-6, with TRBD2 matching 7 bases. V gave up 7 bases and J gave up 0 bases; unmatched junction bases: 4. This CDR3 region has 15 residues. Germline values: CDR1 SGHRS, CDR2 YFSETQ. CDR3 amino acids: CASSGGSSGANVLTF. CDR3 bases: TGCGCCAGCTCCGGGGGGAGCTCTGGGGCCAACGTCCTGACTTTC. The full variable domain, completed using reference TRBV5-1 and TRBJ2-6, is KAGVTQTPRYLIKTRGQQVTLSCSPISGHRSVSWYQQTPGQGLQFLFEYFSETQRNKGNFPGRFSGRQFSNSRSEMNVSTLELGDSALYLCASSGGSSGANVLTFGAGSRLTVL.

Concerning this clone: Likely a read error: the CDR3 ends without its conserved phenylalanine or tryptophan. The chain uses TRBV6-5 and TRBJ1-2; TRBD1 aligns across 7 bases. CDR3 length: 14 residues. Germline CDR1 is MNHEY and CDR2 is SVGAGI. V lost 0 bases and J lost 8; bases outside the gene matches: 6. CDR3 DNA sequence: TGTGCCAGCAGTTACTCGACAGGGAATATGGGCTACACCCTC. Residues: CASSYSTGNMGYTL.